One sample yielded the 18 T cell receptor beta chains listed below, sequenced in a study of identical twins. TCRdb ran MiXCR on the 5' RACE reads and lists one entry per CDR3 protein. Of around 670,000 distinct CDR3 sequences listed, approximately 6.1% are singletons. The sample comprised naive T cells sorted from blood. The receptors stem from a man between 18 and 35 years old in good health.

This clonotype was seen only a few times. CDR3 bases: TGTGCCAGTAGTATAGGAGCCCAAGAGACCCAGTACTTC. It codes for CASSIGAQETQYF. The rearrangement joins TRBV19 to TRBJ2-5, with D hard to call. This CDR3 comprises 13 residues. Germline V lookup: CDR1 LNHDA, CDR2 SQIVND (reference sequence). Between the trimmed V and J ends, which lost 1 base and 1 base, there was a span of 4 bases.

This clonotype was observed a few times. V gene TRBV6-6 combines with J gene TRBJ2-7; 9 nucleotides match TRBD1. CDR1 MNHNY and CDR2 SVGAGI come from the germline V gene (reference sequence). The length of the CDR3 is 13 residues. V shed 7 bases and J 10 bases; nucleotides not matched to a gene: 11. The DNA for the CDR3 is TGTGCCAGCACCAATACCGGGACAGGGAGACAGTACGTC. It translates to CASTNTGTGRQYV.

There are a few counts of this clonotype. CDR3 nucleotide sequence: TGCAGTGCCCCCCGACGCCTCAGCGAACAACGCACAGATACGCAGTATTTT. This codes for CSAPRRLSEQRTDTQYF. The rearrangement links TRBV20-1 to TRBJ2-3; D not resolved. The CDR3 is 17 residues long. Per the germline V gene, CDR1 is DFQATT and CDR2 is SNEGSKA (reference sequence). Trimming stripped 6 bases from V and 1 base from J, with 23 bases between.

The sample holds a few counts of this clonotype. At one boundary the junction diverges from the germline segment, which might be a read error. The chain is built from TRBV3-1 and TRBJ2-4; the match to TRBD1 covers 7 bases. Per the germline V gene, CDR1 is LGHDT and CDR2 is YNNKEL (reference sequence). This CDR3 has 12 residues. The CDR3 DNA reads TGTGCCAGCAGCCCTACCGAGGGACAGCGACACTTC. It is translated as CASSPTEGQRHF.

The sample holds many counts of this clonotype. CDR3 protein: CASSFWGEGSRGNEQFF. The CDR3 DNA is TGTGCCAGCAGCTTCTGGGGGGAAGGGAGCCGAGGAAATGAGCAGTTCTTC. The V and J genes are TRBV11-2 and TRBJ2-1; D possibly corresponds to TRBD2 (6 bases). The CDR3 contains 17 residues. V was clipped by 3 bases and J by 7 bases, with 22 bases between them. The germline V gene encodes CDR1 SGHAT and CDR2 FQNNGV. The whole variable domain, filled in from reference TRBV11-2 and TRBJ2-1, reads EAGVAQSPRYKIIEKRQSVAFWCNPISGHATLYWYQQILGQGPKLLIQFQNNGVVDDSQLPKDRFSAERLKGVDSTLKIQPAKLEDSAVYLCASSFWGEGSRGNEQFFGPGTRLTVL.

This clonotype was detected many times. The chain carries TRBV20-1 and TRBJ2-7; D is undetermined. The CDR3 runs 14 residues. In germline, CDR1 is DFQATT, CDR2 SNEGSKA (reference sequence). Trimming shortened V by 0 bases and J by 1 base, and 10 bases separated the two germline ends. CDR3 sequence (DNA): TGCAGTGCTAGAGATCGGAGAACATCCTACGAGCAGTACTTC. It yields the protein CSARDRRTSYEQYF.

Only a few counts were recorded for this clonotype. The V gene is TRBV28, the J gene TRBJ2-3, with a possible D match to TRBD2 (6 bases). The CDR3 covers 17 residues. Germline V gene lookup returns CDR1 MDHEN and CDR2 SYDVKM. Trimming left V 9 bases short and J 0 bases short, with 22 bases between. In DNA, the CDR3 is TGTGCCAGTAATAACCCGGGACTGGGGACTAGCACAGATACGCAGTATTTT. It translates to CASNNPGLGTSTDTQYF.

There are a few counts of this clonotype. This sequence joins TRBV7-9 and TRBJ2-2; 9 bases are shared with TRBD2. The germline V gene encodes CDR1 SEHNR and CDR2 FQNEAQ (reference sequence). This CDR3 spans 16 amino acids. V lost 5 bases to trimming and J lost 3 bases; unmatched junction nucleotides: 7. The CDR3 sequence is CASSPRTSADTGELFF. DNA of the CDR3: TGTGCCAGCAGCCCGCGGACTAGCGCGGACACCGGGGAGCTGTTTTTT.

This clonotype has a count of ten or more. This chain connects TRBV7-9 to TRBJ2-1; maybe TRBD1 (5 bases). The CDR3 has 16 amino acids. Germline V CDR1 and CDR2: SEHNR, FQNEAQ (reference sequence). Trimming cost V 5 bases and J 3 bases, with 17 bases left between them. CDR3 amino acids: CASSPSMTDFYNEQFF. The CDR3 coding sequence is TGTGCCAGCAGCCCATCGATGACAGACTTCTACAATGAGCAGTTCTTC.

The gene calls are TRBV30 and TRBJ1-4; D gene ambiguous. From germline, CDR1 is GTSNPN and CDR2 SVGIG (reference sequence). V was pared by 5 bases and J by 8 bases, with 9 bases between. CDR3 length equals 11 residues. The CDR3 loop is CAWGIREKLFF. For the CDR3, the DNA is TGTGCCTGGGGCATCCGGGAAAAACTGTTTTTT. Complete variable domain (other parts from reference TRBV30 and TRBJ1-4): SQTIHQWPATLVQPVGSPLSLECTVEGTSNPNLYWYRQAAGRGLQLLFYSVGIGQISSEVPQNLSASRPQDRQFILSSKKLLLSDSGFYLCAWGIREKLFFGSGTQLSVL.

The V and J genes are TRBV3-1 and TRBJ2-5; the D gene is possibly TRBD2 (6 bases). The CDR3 covers 16 residues. Germline-derived CDR1 and CDR2 are LGHDT and YNNKEL (reference sequence). The V end lost 3 bases, the J end lost 4 bases, and 18 bases lay between the germline ends. CDR3: CASSQRTPGLGETQYF. CDR3 sequence (DNA): TGTGCCAGCAGCCAGCGAACCCCGGGACTGGGAGAGACCCAGTACTTC.

Ten or more counts support this clonotype. The chain has TRBV7-8 and TRBJ2-4, with 7 bases lining up with TRBD2. CDR1 SGHVS and CDR2 FQNEAQ come from the germline V gene. This CDR3 spans 15 amino acids. V lost 1 base and J lost 5; bases outside the gene matches: 5. CDR3 loop: CASSLVTGGQNIQYF. CDR3 bases: TGTGCCAGCAGCTTAGTAACGGGGGGACAAAACATTCAGTACTTC.

This clonotype was observed many times. This sequence joins TRBV7-6 and TRBJ1-6; maybe TRBD1 (6 bases). The CDR3 covers 15 residues. Trimming removed 1 base from V and 8 bases from J, with 12 bases in between. Germline V gives CDR1 SGHVS, CDR2 FNYEAQ. CDR3 DNA: TGTGCCAGCAGCTTAGTAGGCAGGGGTGATTCACCCCTCCACTTT. As protein: CASSLVGRGDSPLHF.

This clonotype was recorded at least ten times. The rearrangement links TRBV29-1 to TRBJ2-1; possibly TRBD1 or TRBD2 for D (5 bases each). This CDR3 contains 11 residues. Trimming pared 3 bases from V and 10 bases from J, leaving 10 bases between. CDR1 and CDR2 (germline): SQVTM, ANQGSEA. The CDR3 here is CSVDGTGEQFF. The CDR3 DNA reads TGCAGCGTTGACGGGACGGGAGAGCAGTTCTTC.

This clonotype was counted ten times or more. The V and J genes are TRBV12-3 or TRBV12-4 and TRBJ2-3; 8 positions match TRBD2. The CDR3 runs 16 residues. Trimming removed 8 bases from V and 2 bases from J; junction bases left unmatched: 12. The CDR3 coding sequence is TGTGCCAGCTATACGGCCGGGAGGGCACCCACAGATACGCAGTATTTT. Translating gives CASYTAGRAPTDTQYF.

This clonotype was counted a few times. The V gene is TRBV20-1, the J gene TRBJ2-5; 7 bases line up with TRBD2. The CDR3 runs to 13 residues. Germline lookup yields CDR1 DFQATT and CDR2 SNEGSKA (reference sequence). CDR3 nucleotides: TGCAGCGGGACTATGGGTCTCGGGGAGACCCAGTACTTC. Protein product: CSGTMGLGETQYF.

This clonotype was counted many times. The DNA for the CDR3 is TGTGCCAGCAGCTTGGGTTTGGGGACTAGCGGGGGCAGCTCCTACGAGCAGTACTTC. Residues: CASSLGLGTSGGSSYEQYF. The chain links TRBV5-4 to TRBJ2-7; the match to TRBD2 covers 14 bases. V was clipped by 0 bases and J by 0 bases; unmatched bases: 8. CDR3 length equals 19 residues. Germline V gene sequence: CDR1 SGHNT, CDR2 YYREEE (reference sequence).

This chain connects TRBV18 to TRBJ2-3, with no clear D. The CDR3 has 12 residues. Trimming removed 2 bases from V and 5 bases from J, with 5 bases in between. Germline CDR1 KGHSH, CDR2 LQKENI. CDR3 residues: CASSPEEDTQYF. In DNA form, the CDR3 reads TGTGCCAGCTCACCAGAAGAAGATACGCAGTATTTT.